The 5 T cell receptor beta chains listed next were all sequenced from one sample in a study of blood T cell repertoires in COVID-19. Assay: immunoSEQ multiplex PCR; the TCRdb copy retains only in-frame clones and omits some. The repertoire holds about 260,000 clones, with roughly 88% as singletons. Sequencing was carried out using PBMCs or T cells enriched from blood (not recorded which). Receptors originate from a woman aged 40 to 55 with acute COVID-19.

The J gene is TRBJ1-1, the V gene TRBV30; no clear D. The length of the CDR3 is 13 residues. Trimming cost V 0 bases and J 1 base, with 6 bases left between them. In germline, CDR1 is GTSNPN, CDR2 SVGIG (reference sequence). The CDR3 loop reads CAWSVTTNTEAFF. CDR3 in DNA: TGTGCCTGGAGTGTCACAACGAACACTGAAGCTTTCTTT.

V and J are TRBV29-1 and TRBJ2-4, with TRBD1 as a possible D gene (6 bases). Germline loops: CDR1 SQVTM, CDR2 ANQGSEA. CDR3 length: 15 residues. The germline V and J ends were trimmed by 5 bases and 6 bases, with 20 bases remaining between them. The CDR3 DNA is TGCAGCGTTCTGACAGGTCCTAAAGTCGGAAACATTCAGTACTTC. Its protein is CSVLTGPKVGNIQYF.

The V and J genes are TRBV2 and TRBJ2-3; 16 bases are shared with TRBD2. V shed 4 bases and J 0 bases; nucleotides not matched to a gene: 10. This CDR3 spans 20 amino acids. Germline V gives CDR1 SNHLY, CDR2 FYNNEI. The CDR3 is CASSVTRGLAGGFSTDTQYF. The DNA for the CDR3 is TGTGCCAGCAGTGTAACCCGGGGACTAGCGGGAGGGTTTAGCACAGATACGCAGTATTTT.

The chain carries TRBV2 and TRBJ2-7, with TRBD2 matching 7 bases. The CDR3 has 14 residues. J was trimmed by 1 base and V by 6 bases; bases with no gene match: 6. Germline V gene data show CDR1 as SNHLY and CDR2 as FYNNEI. CDR3 sequence: CASRRGTTSYEQYF. The DNA of the CDR3 is TGTGCCAGCAGGAGAGGGACTACGTCCTACGAGCAGTACTTC.

The chain recombines TRBV24-1 with TRBJ2-1; D unclear. Germline CDR1 is KGHDR and CDR2 is SFDVKD. The germline V and J ends were trimmed by 4 bases and 6 bases, with 12 bases remaining between them. The CDR3 has 14 residues. The CDR3 loop is CATSDRRTGNEQFF. For the CDR3, the DNA is TGTGCCACCAGTGACCGGAGAACGGGCAATGAGCAGTTCTTC.